This record concerns one T cell receptor beta chain sequence. This specimen belongs to a study of blood T cell repertoires in COVID-19. Here immunoSEQ multiplex PCR was the method, and the copy in TCRdb shows in-frame clones only, minus some. The data contain 250,000 or so clones, 70% to 90% of them seen just once; the ten biggest clones take up more than 6.5%. The CDR3 is made up of 12 amino acids. Between the trimmed V and J ends, which lost 7 bases and 2 bases, there was a span of 7 bases. Per germline, CDR1 SGHRS and CDR2 YFSETQ. Everyone who took part was 18 to 89 years old, and they came from 24 US areas. Participants' own reports of clinical history determined their cohort assignment. Exposed volunteers were people who met a COVID-19 case within 2 weeks before study entry.

Sequencing was carried out using PBMCs or T cells enriched from blood (not recorded which). The TCR comes from a woman aged 50 to 65 who had been exposed to COVID-19. The gene calls are TRBV5-1 and TRBJ2-1; no clear D gene. The CDR3 bases are TGCGCCAGCGCAGAGGCCTACAATGAGCAGTTCTTC. It is translated as CASAEAYNEQFF.